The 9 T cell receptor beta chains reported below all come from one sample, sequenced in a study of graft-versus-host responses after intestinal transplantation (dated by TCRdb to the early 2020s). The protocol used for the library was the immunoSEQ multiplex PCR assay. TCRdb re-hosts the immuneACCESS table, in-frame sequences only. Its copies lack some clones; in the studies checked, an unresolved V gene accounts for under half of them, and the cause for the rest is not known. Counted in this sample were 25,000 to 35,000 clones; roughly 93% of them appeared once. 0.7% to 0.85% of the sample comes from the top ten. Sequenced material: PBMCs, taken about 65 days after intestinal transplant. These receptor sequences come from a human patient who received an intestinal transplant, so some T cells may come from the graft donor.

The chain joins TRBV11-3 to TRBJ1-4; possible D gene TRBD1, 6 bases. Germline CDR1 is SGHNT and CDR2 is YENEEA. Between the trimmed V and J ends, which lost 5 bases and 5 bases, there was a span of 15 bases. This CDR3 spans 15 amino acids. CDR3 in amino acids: CASSQIQGVNEKLFF. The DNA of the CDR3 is TGTGCCAGCAGCCAAATACAGGGAGTGAATGAAAAACTGTTTTTT. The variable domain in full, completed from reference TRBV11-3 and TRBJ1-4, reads EAGVVQSPRYKIIEKKQPVAFWCNPISGHNTLYWYLQNLGQGPELLIRYENEEAVDDSQLPKDRFSAERLKGVDSTLKIQPAELGDSAVYLCASSQIQGVNEKLFFGSGTQLSVL.

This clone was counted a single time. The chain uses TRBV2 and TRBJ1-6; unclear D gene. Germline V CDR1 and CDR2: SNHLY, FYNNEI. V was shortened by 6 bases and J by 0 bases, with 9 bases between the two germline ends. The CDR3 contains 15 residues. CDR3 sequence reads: CASRGGSSYNSPLHF. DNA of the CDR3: TGTGCCAGCAGGGGCGGGAGCTCCTATAATTCACCCCTCCACTTT. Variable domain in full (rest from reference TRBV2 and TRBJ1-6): EPEVTQTPSHQVTQMGQEVILRCVPISNHLYFYWYRQILGQKVEFLVSFYNNEISEKSEIFDDQFSVERPDGSNFTLKIRSTKLEDSAMYFCASRGGSSYNSPLHFGNGTRLTVT.

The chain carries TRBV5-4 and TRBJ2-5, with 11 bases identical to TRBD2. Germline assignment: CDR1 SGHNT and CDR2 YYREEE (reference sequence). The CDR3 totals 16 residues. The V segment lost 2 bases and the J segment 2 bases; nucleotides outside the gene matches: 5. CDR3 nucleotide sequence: TGTGCCAGCAGCTTCGGACTAGCGGGCCCACAAGAGACCCAGTACTTC. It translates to CASSFGLAGPQETQYF. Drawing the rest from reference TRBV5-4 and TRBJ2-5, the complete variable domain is ETGVTQSPTHLIKTRGQQVTLRCSSQSGHNTVSWYQQALGQGPQFIFQYYREEENGRGNFPPRFSGLQFPNYSSELNVNALELDDSALYLCASSFGLAGPQETQYFGPGTRLLVL.

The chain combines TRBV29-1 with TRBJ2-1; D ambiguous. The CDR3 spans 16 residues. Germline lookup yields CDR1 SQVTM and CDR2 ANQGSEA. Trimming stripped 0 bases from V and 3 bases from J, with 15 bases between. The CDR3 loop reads CSVEDPLRRNYNEQFF. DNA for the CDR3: TGCAGCGTTGAAGATCCCTTGCGGAGAAACTACAATGAGCAGTTCTTC.

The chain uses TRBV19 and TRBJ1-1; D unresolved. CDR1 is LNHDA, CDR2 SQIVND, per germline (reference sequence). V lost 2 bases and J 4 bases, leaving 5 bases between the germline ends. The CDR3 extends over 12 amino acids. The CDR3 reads CASSIRATEAFF. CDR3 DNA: TGTGCCAGTAGTATACGGGCCACTGAAGCTTTCTTT.

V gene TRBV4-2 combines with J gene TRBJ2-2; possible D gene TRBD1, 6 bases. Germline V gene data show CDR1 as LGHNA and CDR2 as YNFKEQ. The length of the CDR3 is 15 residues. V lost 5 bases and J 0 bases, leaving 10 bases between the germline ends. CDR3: CASSFGQTNTGELFF. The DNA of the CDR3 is TGTGCCAGCAGCTTTGGACAGACGAACACCGGGGAGCTGTTTTTT.

This CDR3 is CASSLSPNPSYEQYF. The CDR3 DNA sequence: TGTGCCAGCAGCTTGTCCCCAAACCCCTCCTACGAGCAGTACTTC. V usage is TRBV5-6 and J usage is TRBJ2-7; D remains ambiguous. Germline CDR1 reads SGHDT; CDR2 reads YYEEEE. V shed 1 base and J shed 0 bases, with 11 bases lying between them. CDR3 length: 15 residues. The variable domain in full, completed from reference TRBV5-6 and TRBJ2-7, reads DAGVTQSPTHLIKTRGQQVTLRCSPKSGHDTVSWYQQALGQGPQFIFQYYEEEERQRGNFPDRFSGHQFPNYSSELNVNALLLGDSALYLCASSLSPNPSYEQYFGPGTRLTVT.

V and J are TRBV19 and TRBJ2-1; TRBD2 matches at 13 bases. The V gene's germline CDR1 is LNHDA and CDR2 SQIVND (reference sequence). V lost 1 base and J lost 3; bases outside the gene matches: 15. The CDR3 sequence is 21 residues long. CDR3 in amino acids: CASSIVPTGLAGPLNYNEQFF. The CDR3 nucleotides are TGTGCCAGTAGTATAGTCCCCACGGGACTAGCGGGACCTTTAAACTACAATGAGCAGTTCTTC.

CDR3 protein: CSVEDKDRRSYNEQFF. CDR3 coding DNA: TGCAGCGTTGAAGACAAGGACAGGCGCTCCTACAATGAGCAGTTCTTC. V gene TRBV29-1 combines with J gene TRBJ2-1; 7 nucleotides agree with TRBD1. The J segment lost 0 bases and the V segment lost 0 bases, leaving 5 bases of the junction unmatched. Germline CDR1 SQVTM, CDR2 ANQGSEA. CDR3 size: 16 residues.